These T cell receptor beta chains were read from a single sample in a study of T cells expressing NK-cell markers. TCRdb re-called the 5' RACE reads, yielding one record per CDR3 amino acid sequence without DNA. Found here are approximately 420,000 distinct CDR3 sequences; the top ten clones hold roughly 10%. Source material: blood T cells: a sorted CD56 or NKG2C T cell subset, CD4+ or CD8+ T cells, or bulk PBMC T cells (not recorded which). These receptors were obtained from a woman in her forties or fifties in good health. The CDR3 runs from the conserved cysteine through the conserved F or W.

v_gene	j_gene	CDR3aa
TRBV5-1	TRBJ2-3	CASSGQRLTDTQYF
TRBV19	TRBJ2-2	CASITPSGRPGELFF
TRBV4-2	TRBJ1-2	CASSQVSPGPERGYTF
TRBV7-9	TRBJ1-2	CASSRGQSDGYTF
TRBV14	TRBJ2-2	CASSQVNMREGHTGELFF
TRBV12-3/TRBV12-4	TRBJ1-4	CASSTRGLNEKLFF
TRBV27	TRBJ1-6	CASSPGLASPLHF
TRBV27	TRBJ1-4	CASSTGLHEKLFF
TRBV11-2	TRBJ1-4	CASSFSHEKLFF
TRBV12-3/TRBV12-4	TRBJ2-1	CASSLDRVWEQFF
TRBV7-9	TRBJ1-6	CASSLAAGNNSPLHF
TRBV12-3/TRBV12-4	TRBJ2-7	CASSRTSGGYEQYF
TRBV20-1	TRBJ2-5	CSAWGAPLGETQYF
TRBV6-6	TRBJ2-5	CASSYGALGETQYF
TRBV4-1	TRBJ2-1	CASSQGGWRSYNEQFF
TRBV7-8	TRBJ2-5	CASSSRGREEETQYF
TRBV27	TRBJ2-1	CASSFVFGGPGEQFF
TRBV5-6	TRBJ1-4	CASSLNQLNEKLFF
TRBV13	TRBJ1-5	CASSSGFRNQPQHF
TRBV4-1	TRBJ2-1	CASSQPFASIYNEQFF
TRBV5-1	TRBJ1-4	CASSSSGTGNEKLFF
TRBV29-1	TRBJ2-1	CSVEAPGTSGRFF
TRBV2	TRBJ2-1	CASSDIAGGEQFF
TRBV12-3/TRBV12-4	TRBJ2-3	CASTATAYTQYF
TRBV2	TRBJ2-7	CASLGQGYEQYF
TRBV25-1	TRBJ2-6	CASSEEGLAGGRRGSGANVLTF
TRBV6-5	TRBJ1-5	CASGRGPGQPQHF
TRBV20-1	TRBJ2-1	CSAAKVTGVRLGSYNEQFF
TRBV29-1	TRBJ1-2	CSVTDGLRGYGYTF
TRBV12-3/TRBV12-4	TRBJ2-7	CASSPPGRAHYEQYF
TRBV3-1	TRBJ2-3	CASSQDALGTDTQYF
TRBV4-1	TRBJ2-5	CASSPSTGIQETQYF
TRBV7-9	TRBJ2-4	CASSLAVGTAKNIQYF
TRBV4-1	TRBJ2-3	CASSQDQVSTDTQYF
TRBV7-9	TRBJ1-5	CASSTPGGNQPQHF
TRBV7-9	TRBJ2-1	CASSPRLAGSHEQFF
TRBV27	TRBJ2-1	CASSGTGGGRFF
TRBV20-1	TRBJ2-1	CSAPRGRNFIEQFF
TRBV28	TRBJ2-5	CASSPRTPHTQYF
TRBV6-5	TRBJ2-2	CASSPVATGELFF
TRBV7-9	TRBJ2-5	CASSLGQGVLQETQYF
TRBV5-1	TRBJ1-2	CASSSGQGGSYGYTF
TRBV11-3	TRBJ1-3	CASSLERSKSGNTIYF
TRBV19	TRBJ2-2	CASSLLAGVSGELFF
TRBV15	TRBJ1-1	CATSTRSNTEAFF
TRBV20-1	TRBJ1-5	CSARTGEGVVNQPQHF
TRBV5-1	TRBJ1-1	CASGIGVKNTEAFF
TRBV12-3/TRBV12-4	TRBJ2-6	CASSLTGGHSSGANVLTF
TRBV29-1	TRBJ2-7	CSVSGPYEQYF
TRBV7-9	TRBJ1-6	CASSQTTGSNSPLHF
TRBV19	TRBJ2-3	CASSIRALAGGRGTDTQYF
TRBV5-1	TRBJ2-7	CASSLGGLAGVSYEQYF
TRBV9	TRBJ2-3	CASSARGSGRETSTDTQYF
TRBV9	TRBJ1-1	CASSVGSLVTEAFF
TRBV7-6	TRBJ2-5	CASSSLLAGKTQYF
TRBV7-6	TRBJ2-3	CASSAGAEGTDTQYF
TRBV7-8	TRBJ2-5	CASTRGDQETQYF